This T cell receptor (beta chain) was found in a study of OX40 agonist ivuxolimab in advanced cancers. Study-wide findings and caveats: With doses of 0.1 to 3.0 mg/kg, CD4+ and CD8+ blood T cells had undergone clonal expansion by week 6. Among the lowest peripheral clonal expansion occurred in 0.1-3.0 mg/kg partial responders.

Measured with immunoSEQ multiplex PCR; TCRdb has only the in-frame clones, and not every one. The sample consists of 63,000 or so clones, 91% of them appearing once. Comment on this clone: Its matching antigen is unknown.

CDR3 length: 18 amino acids. CDR1 and CDR2 (germline): MGHRA, YSYEKL. Trimming at V came to 1 base and at J to 8 bases, leaving 12 bases not matched to a gene. V gene TRBV4-1 combines with J gene TRBJ2-1; 12 nucleotides agree with TRBD2. The clonotype was recovered from an adult with an advanced solid tumor such as melanoma, head and neck, liver or kidney cancer. Sequenced here: CD4+ or CD8+ T cells sorted from blood, sampled in a trial of the OX40 agonist ivuxolimab. CDR3 sequence reads: CASSQGWVQLAGGDEQFF. The CDR3 DNA reads as TGCGCCAGCAGCCAAGGTTGGGTTCAACTAGCGGGAGGCGATGAGCAGTTCTTC.